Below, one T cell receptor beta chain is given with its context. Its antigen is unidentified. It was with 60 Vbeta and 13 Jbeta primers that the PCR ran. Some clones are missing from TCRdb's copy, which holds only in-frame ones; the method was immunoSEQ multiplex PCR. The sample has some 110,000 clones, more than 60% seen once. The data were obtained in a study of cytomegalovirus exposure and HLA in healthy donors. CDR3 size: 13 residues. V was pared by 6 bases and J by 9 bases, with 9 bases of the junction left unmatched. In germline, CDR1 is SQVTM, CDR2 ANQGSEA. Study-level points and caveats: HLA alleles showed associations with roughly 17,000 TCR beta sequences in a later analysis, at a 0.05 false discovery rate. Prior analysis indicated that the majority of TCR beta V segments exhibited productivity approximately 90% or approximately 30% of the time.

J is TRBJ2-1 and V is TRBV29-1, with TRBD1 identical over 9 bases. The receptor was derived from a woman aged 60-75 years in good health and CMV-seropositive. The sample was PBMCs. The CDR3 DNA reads TGCAGCGTGAACAGGGGGCTGGACGGTGAGCAGTTCTTC. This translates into CSVNRGLDGEQFF.